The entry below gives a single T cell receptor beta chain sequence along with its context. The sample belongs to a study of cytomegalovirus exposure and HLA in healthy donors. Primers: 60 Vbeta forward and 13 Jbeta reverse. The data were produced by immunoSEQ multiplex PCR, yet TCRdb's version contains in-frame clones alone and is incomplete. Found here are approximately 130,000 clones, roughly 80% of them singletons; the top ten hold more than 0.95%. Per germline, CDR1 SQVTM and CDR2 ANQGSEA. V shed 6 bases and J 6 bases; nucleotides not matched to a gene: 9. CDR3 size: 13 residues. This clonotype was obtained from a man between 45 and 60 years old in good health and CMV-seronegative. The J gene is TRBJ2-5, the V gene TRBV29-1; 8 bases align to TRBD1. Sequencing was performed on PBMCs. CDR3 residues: CSVTQGERKTQYF. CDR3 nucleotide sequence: TGCAGCGTAACACAGGGGGAGCGGAAGACCCAGTACTTC.